This TCR beta chain was identified in a study of Ad26.COV2.S vaccination and SARS-CoV-2 variants. The treatment: over 15 received Ad26.COV2.S at low or high dose, single or two shots; about five received placebo; per-sample allocation not given. Specimen acquisition occurred on day 63 following the initial vaccine or placebo injection. Generated by immunoSEQ multiplex PCR, the TCRdb table keeps only in-frame clones and is missing some. The sample lists about 350,000 clones, about nine tenths occurring once. Trimming cost V 10 bases and J 3 bases, with 15 bases left between them. There are 13 residues in the CDR3.

The V gene is TRBV12-3 or TRBV12-4, the J gene TRBJ1-1; D possibly corresponds to TRBD1 (6 bases). This sequence originates from a person aged 18-60 years who received the Ad26.COV2.S COVID-19 vaccine or a placebo. The sample in question was peripheral blood, obtained in a trial of Ad26.COV2.S vaccine versus placebo. CDR3 in amino acids: CATSGGLDTEAFF. The CDR3 bases are TGTGCCACCTCTGGGGGCCTGGACACTGAAGCTTTCTTT.